This TCR beta chain was sequenced in a study of blood T cell repertoires in COVID-19. At the level of the study: The analysed material was cDNA or gDNA that came from T cells, B-cell-depleted T cells, or PBMCs.

This clone was detected only once. Sequencing used immunoSEQ multiplex PCR; TCRdb keeps in-frame clones, though not all of them. The sample carries around 93,000 clones, roughly four fifths recorded once. The CDR3 totals 14 residues. V was pared by 3 bases and J by 5 bases, with 4 bases of the junction left unmatched. Germline V gene sequence: CDR1 SGHRS, CDR2 YFSETQ. The TCR comes from a man between 60 and 75 years old with acute or convalescent COVID-19. The sequenced sample consisted of peripheral blood. This chain links TRBV5-1 with TRBJ2-3; 9 nucleotides line up with TRBD2. The CDR3 reads CASSWRGGQDTQYF. CDR3 in DNA: TGCGCCAGCAGCTGGCGGGGGGGCCAAGATACGCAGTATTTT.